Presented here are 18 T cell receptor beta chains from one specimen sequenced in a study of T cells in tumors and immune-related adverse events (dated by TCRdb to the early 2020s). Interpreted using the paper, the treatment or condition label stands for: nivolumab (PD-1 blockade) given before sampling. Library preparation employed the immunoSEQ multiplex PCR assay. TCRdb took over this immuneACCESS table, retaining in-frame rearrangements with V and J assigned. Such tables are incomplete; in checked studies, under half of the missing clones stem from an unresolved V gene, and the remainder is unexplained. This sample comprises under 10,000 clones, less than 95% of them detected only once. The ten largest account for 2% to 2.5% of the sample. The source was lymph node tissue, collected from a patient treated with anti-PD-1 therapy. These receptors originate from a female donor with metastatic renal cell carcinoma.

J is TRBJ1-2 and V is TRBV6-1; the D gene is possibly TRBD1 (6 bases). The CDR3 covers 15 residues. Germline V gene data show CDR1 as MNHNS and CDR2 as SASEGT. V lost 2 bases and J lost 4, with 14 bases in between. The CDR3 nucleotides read TGTGCCAGCAGTGAACGGGGTGGGGGGGCCTATGGCTACACCTTC. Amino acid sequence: CASSERGGGAYGYTF.

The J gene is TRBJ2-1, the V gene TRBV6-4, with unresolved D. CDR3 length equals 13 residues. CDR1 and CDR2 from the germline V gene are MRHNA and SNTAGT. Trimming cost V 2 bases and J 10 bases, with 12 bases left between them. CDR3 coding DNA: TGTGCCAGCAGTGACACTTACCTTTCAGAGCAGTTCTTC. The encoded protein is CASSDTYLSEQFF.

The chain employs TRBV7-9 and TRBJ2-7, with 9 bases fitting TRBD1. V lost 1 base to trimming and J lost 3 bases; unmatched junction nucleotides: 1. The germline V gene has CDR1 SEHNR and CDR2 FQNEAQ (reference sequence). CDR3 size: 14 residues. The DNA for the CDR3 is TGTGCCAGCAGCTTAGGGACAGGGGTCTACGAGCAGTACTTC. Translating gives CASSLGTGVYEQYF.

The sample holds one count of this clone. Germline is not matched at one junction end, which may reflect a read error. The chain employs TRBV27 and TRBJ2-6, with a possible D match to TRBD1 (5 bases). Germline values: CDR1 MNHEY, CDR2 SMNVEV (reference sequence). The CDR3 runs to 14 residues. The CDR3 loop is CASSTPSGANILTF. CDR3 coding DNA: TGTGCCAGCAGTACCCCTTCTGGGGCCAACATCCTGACTTTC. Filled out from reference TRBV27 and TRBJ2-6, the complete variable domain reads EAQVTQNPRYLITVTGKKLTVTCSQNMNHEYMSWYRQDPGLGLRQIYYSMNVEVTDKGDVPEGYKVSRKEKRNFPLILESPSPNQTSLYFCASSTPSGANILTFGAGSRLTVL.

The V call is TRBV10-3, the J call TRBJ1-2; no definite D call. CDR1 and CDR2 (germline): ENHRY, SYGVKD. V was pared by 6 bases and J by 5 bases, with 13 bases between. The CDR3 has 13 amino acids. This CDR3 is CAIRPGGPYGYTF. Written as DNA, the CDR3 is TGTGCCATCAGGCCTGGAGGGCCGTATGGCTACACCTTC.

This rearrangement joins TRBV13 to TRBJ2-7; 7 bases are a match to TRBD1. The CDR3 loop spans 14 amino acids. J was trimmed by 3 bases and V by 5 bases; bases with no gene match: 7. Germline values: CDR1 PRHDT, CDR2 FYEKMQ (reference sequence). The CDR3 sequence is CASSRMTGFYEQYF. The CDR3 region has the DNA TGTGCCAGCAGCCGGATGACAGGGTTCTACGAGCAGTACTTC. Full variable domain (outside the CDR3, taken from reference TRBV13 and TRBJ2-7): AAGVIQSPRHLIKEKRETATLKCYPIPRHDTVYWYQQGPGQDPQFLISFYEKMQSDKGSIPDRFSAQQFSDYHSELNMSSLELGDSALYFCASSRMTGFYEQYFGPGTRLTVT.

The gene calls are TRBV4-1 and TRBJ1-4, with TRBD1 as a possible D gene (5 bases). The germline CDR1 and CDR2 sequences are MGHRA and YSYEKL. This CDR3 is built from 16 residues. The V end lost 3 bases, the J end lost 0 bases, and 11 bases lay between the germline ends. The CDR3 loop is CASSQGLTTTNEKLFF. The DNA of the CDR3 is TGCGCCAGCAGCCAGGGACTTACAACAACTAATGAAAAACTGTTTTTT.

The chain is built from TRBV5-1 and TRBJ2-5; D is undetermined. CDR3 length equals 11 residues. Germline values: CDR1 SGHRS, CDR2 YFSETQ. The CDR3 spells CASSFRETQYF. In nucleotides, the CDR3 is TGCGCTTCAAGCTTTCGAGAGACCCAGTACTTC. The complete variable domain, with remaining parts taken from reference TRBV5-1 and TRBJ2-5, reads KAGVTQTPRYLIKTRGQQVTLSCSPISGHRSVSWYQQTPGQGLQFLFEYFSETQRNKGNFPGRFSGRQFSNSRSEMNVSTLELGDSALYLCASSFRETQYFGPGTRLLVL.

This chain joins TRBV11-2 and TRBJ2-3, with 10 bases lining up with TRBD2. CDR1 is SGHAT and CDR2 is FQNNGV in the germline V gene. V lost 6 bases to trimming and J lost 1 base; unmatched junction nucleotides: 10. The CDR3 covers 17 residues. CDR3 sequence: CASRLQFSGRRTDTQYF. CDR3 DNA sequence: TGTGCCAGCAGACTCCAATTTAGCGGGAGGCGCACAGATACGCAGTATTTT.

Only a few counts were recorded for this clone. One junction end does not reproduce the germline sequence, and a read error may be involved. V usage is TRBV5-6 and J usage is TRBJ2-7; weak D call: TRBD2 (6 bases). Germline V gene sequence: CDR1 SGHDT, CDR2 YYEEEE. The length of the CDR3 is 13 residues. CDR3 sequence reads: CASSLRGMARVWF. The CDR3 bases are TGTGCCAGCAGCTTGCGGGGGATGGCCCGGGTGTGGTTC.

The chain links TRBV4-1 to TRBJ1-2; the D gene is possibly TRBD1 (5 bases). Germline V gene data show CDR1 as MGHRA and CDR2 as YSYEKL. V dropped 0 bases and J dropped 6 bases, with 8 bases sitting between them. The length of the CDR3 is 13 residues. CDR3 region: CASSQDRGDGYTF. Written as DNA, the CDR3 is TGCGCCAGCAGCCAAGATAGGGGTGATGGCTACACCTTC.

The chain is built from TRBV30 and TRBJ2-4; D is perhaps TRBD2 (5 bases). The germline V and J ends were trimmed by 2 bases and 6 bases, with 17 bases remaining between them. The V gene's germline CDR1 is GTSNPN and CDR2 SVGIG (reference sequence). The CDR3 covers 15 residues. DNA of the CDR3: TGTGCCTGGAGTCCCTCGGCCGGCGAGGGAAACATTCAGTACTTC. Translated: CAWSPSAGEGNIQYF.

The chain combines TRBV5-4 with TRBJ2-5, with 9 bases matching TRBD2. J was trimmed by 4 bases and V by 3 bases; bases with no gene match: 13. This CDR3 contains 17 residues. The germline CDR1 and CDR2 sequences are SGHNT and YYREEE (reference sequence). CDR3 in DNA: TGTGCCAGCAGCTCGGGCGGCCCGGGACTAGCTAGAGAGACCCAGTACTTC. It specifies CASSSGGPGLARETQYF.

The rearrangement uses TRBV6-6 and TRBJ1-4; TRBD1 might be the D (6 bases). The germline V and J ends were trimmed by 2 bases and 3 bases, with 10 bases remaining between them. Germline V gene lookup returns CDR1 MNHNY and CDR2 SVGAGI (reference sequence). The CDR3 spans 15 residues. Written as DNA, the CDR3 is TGTGCCAGCAGTTACAGGGGGTCCGCTAATGAAAAACTGTTTTTT. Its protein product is CASSYRGSANEKLFF.

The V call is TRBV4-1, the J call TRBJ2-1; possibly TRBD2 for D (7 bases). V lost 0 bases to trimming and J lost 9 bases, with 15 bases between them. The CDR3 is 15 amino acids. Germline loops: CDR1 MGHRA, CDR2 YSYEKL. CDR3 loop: CASSQDMGGQGEQFF. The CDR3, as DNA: TGCGCCAGCAGCCAAGATATGGGGGGGCAGGGTGAGCAGTTCTTC.

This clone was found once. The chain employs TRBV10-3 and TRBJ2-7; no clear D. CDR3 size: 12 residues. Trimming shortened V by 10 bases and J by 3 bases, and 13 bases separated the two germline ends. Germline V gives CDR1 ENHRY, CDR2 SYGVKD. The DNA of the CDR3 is TGTGCCACTAAAGATGTTAGCTACGAGCAGTACTTC. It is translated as CATKDVSYEQYF.

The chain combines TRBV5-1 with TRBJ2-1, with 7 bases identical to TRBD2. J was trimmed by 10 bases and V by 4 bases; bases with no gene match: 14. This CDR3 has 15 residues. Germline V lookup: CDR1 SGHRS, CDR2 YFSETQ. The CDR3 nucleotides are TGCGCCAGCAGCGATTCCGGGACTATCTCTAGGGAGCAGTTCTTC. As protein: CASSDSGTISREQFF. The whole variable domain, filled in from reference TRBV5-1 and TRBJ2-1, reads KAGVTQTPRYLIKTRGQQVTLSCSPISGHRSVSWYQQTPGQGLQFLFEYFSETQRNKGNFPGRFSGRQFSNSRSEMNVSTLELGDSALYLCASSDSGTISREQFFGPGTRLTVL.

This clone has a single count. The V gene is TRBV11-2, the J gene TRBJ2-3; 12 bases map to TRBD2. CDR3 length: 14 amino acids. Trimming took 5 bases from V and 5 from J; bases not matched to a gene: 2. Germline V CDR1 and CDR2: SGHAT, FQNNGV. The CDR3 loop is CASSQGLAGDTQYF. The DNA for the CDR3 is TGTGCCAGCAGCCAGGGACTAGCGGGAGATACGCAGTATTTT.